These T cell receptor beta chains were read from a single sample in a study of blood T cell repertoires in COVID-19. TCRdb's copy holds only in-frame clones and misses some; the assay was immunoSEQ multiplex PCR. The table lists some 510,000 clones, around 89% of them singletons, with less than 2% in the top ten. Specimen: PBMCs or T cells enriched from blood (not recorded which). The receptors stem from a woman between 40 and 50 years old who had recovered from COVID-19. Each CDR3 is given with its conserved first and last residue. A D gene is named only where the DNA matches it firmly. Expanded clones get a size class; other rows say once, few or many, or leave the size out.

J gene | clone size | V gene | D gene | CDR3 protein | CDR3 DNA
TRBJ2-3 | NA | TRBV11-3 | TRBD2 | CASSLGRRREILYF | TGTGCCAGCAGCTTAGGACGGCGGCGGGAGATCCTGTATTTT
TRBJ2-1 | NA | TRBV3-1/TRBV3-2 | TRBD2 | CASSQGTSGPHNEQFF | TGTGCCAGCAGCCAAGGGACTAGCGGGCCCCACAATGAGCAGTTCTTC
TRBJ1-2 | NA | TRBV7-2 | NA | CASSPGSSLGLGYTF | TGTGCCAGCAGCCCGGGGAGCAGTCTGGGTCTTGGCTACACCTTC
TRBJ1-2 | NA | TRBV12-3/TRBV12-4 | NA | CASSGGTNYGYTF | TGTGCCAGCAGTGGGGGGACTAACTATGGCTACACCTTC
TRBJ2-7 | NA | TRBV7-2 | NA | CASSLEPQGWGEQYF | TGTGCCAGCAGCTTAGAACCACAGGGATGGGGCGAGCAGTACTTC
TRBJ1-1 | NA | TRBV27 | NA | CASSENGISTEAFF | TGTGCCAGCAGCGAGAACGGGATTTCCACTGAAGCTTTCTTT
TRBJ2-2 | once | TRBV5-5 | TRBD1 | CAIPRGTGGSNTGELFF | TGTGCCATTCCGAGGGGGACAGGGGGTTCGAACACCGGGGAGCTGTTTTTT
TRBJ2-1 | NA | TRBV4-1 | NA | CASSLARGGRYNEQFF | TGCGCCAGCAGCCTCGCTCGGGGTGGGAGGTACAATGAGCAGTTCTTC
TRBJ2-7 | once | TRBV7-2 | TRBD2 | CASSLGLAEAYVQYF | TGTGCCAGCAGCTTAGGACTAGCGGAGGCCTACGTGCAGTACTTC
TRBJ1-1 | NA | TRBV29-1 | NA | CSVEPRLMNTEAFF | TGCAGCGTTGAGCCCCGACTGATGAACACTGAAGCTTTCTTT
TRBJ2-1 | NA | TRBV24-1 | TRBD1 | CATSDLRQGANEQFF | TGTGCCACCAGTGATTTGCGACAGGGAGCGAATGAGCAGTTCTTC
TRBJ1-6 | NA | TRBV7-8 | NA | CASSLAAGPLSPLHF | TGTGCCAGCAGCCTCGCAGCAGGGCCGTTGTCACCCCTCCACTTT
TRBJ2-1 | NA | TRBV28 | NA | CASSLFSSSYNEQFF | TGTGCCAGCAGTTTATTTTCGAGCTCCTACAATGAGCAGTTCTTC
TRBJ1-2 | NA | TRBV11-3 | NA | CASSSHYFAGTRNGYTF | TGTGCCAGCAGCTCGCATTACTTCGCTGGGACACGAAATGGCTACACCTTC
TRBJ2-3 | NA | TRBV27 | TRBD2 | CASSLGLAGSTDTQYF | TGTGCCAGCAGTCTAGGACTAGCGGGGAGCACAGATACGCAGTATTTT
TRBJ2-5 | NA | TRBV5-4 | TRBD2 | CASSTSGRAQETQYF | TGTGCCAGCAGCACGAGCGGGAGGGCGCAAGAGACCCAGTACTTC
TRBJ1-3 | NA | TRBV4-3 | NA | CASSQDPGGRNTIYF | TGCGCCAGCAGCCAAGATCCAGGAGGGAGAAACACCATATATTTT
TRBJ2-2 | NA | TRBV11-2 | TRBD1 | CASRTGSSSGELFF | TGTGCCAGCAGGACAGGGTCGTCATCCGGGGAGCTGTTTTTT
TRBJ1-5 | NA | TRBV3-1/TRBV3-2 | TRBD1 | CASSQTGTGNQPQHF | TGTGCCAGCAGCCAGACAGGGACAGGCAATCAGCCCCAGCATTTT
TRBJ1-1 | once | TRBV10-1 | TRBD1 | CASSLSDRGTEAFF | TGCGCCAGCAGCCTCTCGGACAGGGGGACTGAAGCTTTCTTT
TRBJ1-3 | NA | TRBV18 | NA | CASSSARVSGNTIYF | TGTGCCAGCTCATCCGCAAGAGTCTCTGGAAACACCATATATTTT
TRBJ1-4 | once | TRBV21-1 | NA | CASSIPVRDRGNEKLFF | TGTGCCAGCAGCATCCCTGTCCGGGACAGGGGTAATGAAAAACTGTTTTTT
TRBJ1-4 | NA | TRBV27 | NA | CASAKYYGQVGRKLFF | TGTGCCAGCGCGAAATACTACGGGCAGGTCGGGAGAAAACTGTTTTTT
TRBJ2-7 | NA | TRBV6-2/TRBV6-3 | TRBD2 | CASSLAGTYEQYF | TGTGCCAGCAGCCTAGCGGGCACCTACGAGCAGTACTTC
TRBJ2-1 | NA | TRBV5-1 | NA | CASSLLVGEQFF | TGCGCCAGCAGCTTACTAGTGGGTGAGCAGTTCTTC
TRBJ2-1 | NA | TRBV11-3 | NA | CASSLGLVRYNEQFF | TGTGCCAGCAGCTTAGGACTAGTTAGATACAATGAGCAGTTCTTC
TRBJ1-1 | NA | TRBV15 | NA | CATSGNMMNTEAFF | TGTGCCACCAGCGGCAACATGATGAACACTGAAGCTTTCTTT
TRBJ1-2 | NA | TRBV2 | NA | CASSERLTALYGYTF | TGTGCCAGCAGTGAACGCTTGACAGCCCTCTATGGCTACACCTTC
TRBJ2-7 | NA | TRBV6-5 | TRBD2 | CASSYRTSGWYEQYF | TGTGCCAGCAGTTACAGGACTAGCGGATGGTACGAGCAGTACTTC
TRBJ2-3 | NA | TRBV5-1 | NA | CASSLGSGFTDTQYF | TGCGCCAGCAGCTTGGGGAGCGGATTCACAGATACGCAGTATTTT
TRBJ2-1 | NA | TRBV3-1/TRBV3-2 | TRBD2 | CASSRLAGEVEQFF | TGTGCCAGCAGCCGACTAGCGGGAGAAGTTGAGCAGTTCTTC
TRBJ2-7 | NA | TRBV13 | TRBD2 | CASSLGTSGSYEQYF | TGTGCCAGCAGCCTCGGGACTAGCGGCTCCTACGAGCAGTACTTC
TRBJ1-2 | NA | TRBV7-9 | NA | CASSLEGIYGYTF | TGTGCCAGCAGCTTAGAGGGGATCTATGGCTACACCTTC
TRBJ2-7 | NA | TRBV28 | TRBD1 | CASSSPTGGNEQYF | TGTGCCAGCAGTTCCCCGACAGGGGGCAACGAGCAGTACTTC
TRBJ1-1 | NA | TRBV10-2 | NA | CASSDTRHETFF | TGCGCCAGCAGCGACACCAGGCACGAGACTTTCTTT
TRBJ1-2 | NA | TRBV12-3/TRBV12-4 | NA | CASTLYYGYTF | TGTGCCAGCACCCTTTACTATGGCTACACCTTC
TRBJ1-2 | NA | TRBV7-2 | NA | CASSLSAYGYTF | TGTGCCAGCAGCCTAAGTGCGTATGGCTACACCTTC
TRBJ2-2 | NA | TRBV18 | NA | CASSPVANTGELFF | TGTGCCAGCTCACCAGTGGCCAACACCGGGGAGCTGTTTTTT
TRBJ2-5 | NA | TRBV7-9 | NA | CASSFRETQYF | TGTGCCAGCAGCTTTAGAGAGACCCAGTACTTC